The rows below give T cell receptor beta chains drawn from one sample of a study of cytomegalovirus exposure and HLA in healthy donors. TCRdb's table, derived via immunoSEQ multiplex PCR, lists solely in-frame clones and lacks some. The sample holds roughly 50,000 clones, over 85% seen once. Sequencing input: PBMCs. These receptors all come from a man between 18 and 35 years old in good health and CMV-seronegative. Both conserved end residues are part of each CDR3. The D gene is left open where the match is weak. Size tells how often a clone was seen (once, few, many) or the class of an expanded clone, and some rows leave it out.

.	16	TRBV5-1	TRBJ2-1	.	TGCGCCAGCAGCCTACCTAGTGTGGGAGCCTACAATGAGCAGTTCTTC	CASSLPSVGAYNEQFF
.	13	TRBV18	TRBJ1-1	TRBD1	TGTGCCAGCTCATCGGGACAGGGCACTGAAGCTTTCTTT	CASSSGQGTEAFF
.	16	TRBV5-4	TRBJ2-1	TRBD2	TGTGCCAGCAGCTTGGGCCCTAGCGGCTCCTACAATGAGCAGTTCTTC	CASSLGPSGSYNEQFF
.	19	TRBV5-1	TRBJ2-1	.	TGCGCCAGCAGCTTGGTCGGACAGGGTGGAGCGGGGTTCTACAATGAGCAGTTCTTC	CASSLVGQGGAGFYNEQFF
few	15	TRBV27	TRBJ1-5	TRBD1	TGTGCCAGCAGAGACAGGGGTCTGAGCAATCAGCCCCAGCATTTT	CASRDRGLSNQPQHF
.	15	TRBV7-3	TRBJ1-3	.	TGTGCCAGCACCCCCGCGCCAGGTAGAGGAAACACCATATATTTT	CASTPAPGRGNTIYF
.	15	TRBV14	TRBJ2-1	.	TGTGCCAGCAGCCAAGGGGGGCGCCTTGGCAATGAGCAGTTCTTC	CASSQGGRLGNEQFF
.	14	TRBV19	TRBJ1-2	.	TGTGCCAGTAGTTTTAACAGGGAGAAACCTGGCTACACCTTC	CASSFNREKPGYTF
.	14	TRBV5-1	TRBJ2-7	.	TGCGCCAGCAGCTTCGACGGGAGTCTCGCCCTCCCGAACTTC	CASSFDGSLALPNF
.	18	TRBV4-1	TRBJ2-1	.	TGCGCCAGCAGCCAAGATGTTCAAGCGGGTTGGGGGTACAATGAGCAGTTCTTC	CASSQDVQAGWGYNEQFF
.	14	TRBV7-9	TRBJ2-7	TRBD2	TGTGCCAGCAGCTTAGCTAGCGGGAGTGGCGAGCAGTACTTC	CASSLASGSGEQYF
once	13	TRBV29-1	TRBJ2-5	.	TGCAGCGTTGAAGCCAGTGGAGACGAGACCCAGTACTTC	CSVEASGDETQYF
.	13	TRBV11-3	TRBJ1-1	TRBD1	TGTGCCAGCAGCTTAGAACAGGGGGCTGAAGCTTTCTTT	CASSLEQGAEAFF
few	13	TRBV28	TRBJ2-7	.	TGTGCCAGCAGCCCCTTCGAGCAATACGAGCAGTACTTC	CASSPFEQYEQYF
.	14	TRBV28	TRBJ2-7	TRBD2	TGTGCCAGCAACGGGGCTAGCGGGAGTTACGAGCAGTACTTC	CASNGASGSYEQYF
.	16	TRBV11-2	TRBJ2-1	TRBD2	TGTGCCAGCAGCCCCGAATGGTCTAGCGGGGACAATGAGCAGTTCTTC	CASSPEWSSGDNEQFF
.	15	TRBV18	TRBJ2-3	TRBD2	TGTGCCAGCTCACCCCTAGCGGGGGGCACAGATACGCAGTATTTT	CASSPLAGGTDTQYF
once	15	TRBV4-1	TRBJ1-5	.	TGCGCCAGCAGCCAAGGTCCGGGTATCGGCCAGCCCCAGCATTTT	CASSQGPGIGQPQHF
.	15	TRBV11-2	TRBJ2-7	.	TGTGCCAGCAGCCCCTCGGGAAGAGGCGTTCACGAGCAGTACTTC	CASSPSGRGVHEQYF
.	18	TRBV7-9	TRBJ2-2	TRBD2	TGTGCCAGCAGCTCGCACGCCGGGCTAGCGGCGAACACCGGGGAGCTGTTTTTT	CASSSHAGLAANTGELFF
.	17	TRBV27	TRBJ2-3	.	TGTGCCAGCAGTCTGTACGGACTTGGAGCTCTGAAAAATACGCAGTATTTT	CASSLYGLGALKNTQYF
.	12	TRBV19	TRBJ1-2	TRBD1	TGTGCCAGCCAAGGGGGCGCGAATGGCTACACCTTC	CASQGGANGYTF
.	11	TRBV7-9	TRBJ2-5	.	TGTGCCAGCAGCTTTAGTCAGACCCAGTACTTC	CASSFSQTQYF
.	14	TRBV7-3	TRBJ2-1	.	TGTGCCAGCAGCTTATTTGGGGACTTGGGAACGCAGTTCTTC	CASSLFGDLGTQFF
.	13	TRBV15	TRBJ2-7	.	TGTGCCACAGCAAAGGACAACTCCTACGAGCAGTACTTC	CATAKDNSYEQYF
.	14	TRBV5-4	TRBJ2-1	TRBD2	TGTGCCAGCAGCTCTAGCGGGTCCTACAATGAGCAGTTCTTC	CASSSSGSYNEQFF
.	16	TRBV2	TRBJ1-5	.	TGTGCCAGCAGTGCCCGCCGACAAAATAGCAATCAGCCCCAGCATTTT	CASSARRQNSNQPQHF